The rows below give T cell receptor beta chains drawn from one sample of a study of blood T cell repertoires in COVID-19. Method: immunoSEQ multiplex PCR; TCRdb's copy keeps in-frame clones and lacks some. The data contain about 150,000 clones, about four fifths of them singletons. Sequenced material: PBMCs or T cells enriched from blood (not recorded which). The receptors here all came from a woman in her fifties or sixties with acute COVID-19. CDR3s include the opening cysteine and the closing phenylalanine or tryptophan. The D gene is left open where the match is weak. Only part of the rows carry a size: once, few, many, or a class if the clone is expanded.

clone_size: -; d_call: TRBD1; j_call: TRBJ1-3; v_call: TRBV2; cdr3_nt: TGTGCCAGCAGTGAATCAGGGGGCTCAAGGAACACCATATATTTT; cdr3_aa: CASSESGGSRNTIYF
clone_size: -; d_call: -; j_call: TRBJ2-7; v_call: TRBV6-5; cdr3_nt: TGTGCCAGCAGTTACCAAAGAAAACATTACGAGCAGTACTTC; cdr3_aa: CASSYQRKHYEQYF
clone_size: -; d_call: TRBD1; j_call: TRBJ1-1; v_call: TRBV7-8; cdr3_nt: TGTGCCAGCAGCTTTTCGACAGGGCTGAACACTGAAGCTTTCTTT; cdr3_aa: CASSFSTGLNTEAFF
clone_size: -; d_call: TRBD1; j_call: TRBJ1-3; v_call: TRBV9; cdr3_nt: TGTGCCAGCAGCGCGACGGGACAGGGGCGGCGGGTGGAAAACACCATATATTTT; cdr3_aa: CASSATGQGRRVENTIYF
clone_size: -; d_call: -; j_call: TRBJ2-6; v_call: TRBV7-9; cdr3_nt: TGTGCCAGCAGCCAAATCTCAGGGTCTGGGGCCAACGTCCTGACTTTC; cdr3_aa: CASSQISGSGANVLTF
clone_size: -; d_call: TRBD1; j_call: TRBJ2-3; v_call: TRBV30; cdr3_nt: TGTGCCTGGAGTGACCAACCGGGACAGGGGTGGTATTTT; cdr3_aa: CAWSDQPGQGWYF
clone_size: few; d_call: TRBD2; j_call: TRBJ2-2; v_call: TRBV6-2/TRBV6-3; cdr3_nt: TGTGCCAGCAGTCGTGCAGCGGGAGTGGTTACCGGGGAGCTGTTTTTT; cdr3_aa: CASSRAAGVVTGELFF
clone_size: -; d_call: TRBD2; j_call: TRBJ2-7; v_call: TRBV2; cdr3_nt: TGTGCCAGCAGGGCCCGACTAGCAGCCTACGAGCAGTACTTC; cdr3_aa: CASRARLAAYEQYF
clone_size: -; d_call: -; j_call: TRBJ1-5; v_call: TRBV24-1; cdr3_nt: TGTGCCACCAGTGATTTCGGTCAGCCCCAGCATTTT; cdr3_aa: CATSDFGQPQHF
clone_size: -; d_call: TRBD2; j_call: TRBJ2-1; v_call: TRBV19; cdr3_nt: TGTGCCAGTAGTATAGCACTAGCGGGATACAATGAGCAGTTCTTC; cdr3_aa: CASSIALAGYNEQFF
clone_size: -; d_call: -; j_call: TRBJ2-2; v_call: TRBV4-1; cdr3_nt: TGCGCCAGCAGCCGAGGACTCAGGGGCACCGGGGAGCTGTTTTTT; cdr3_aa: CASSRGLRGTGELFF
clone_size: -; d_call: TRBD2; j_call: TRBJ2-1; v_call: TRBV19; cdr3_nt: TGTGCCAGTAGTGAAAGCGGGAGGGCCTCCTACAATGAGCAGTTCTTC; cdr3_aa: CASSESGRASYNEQFF
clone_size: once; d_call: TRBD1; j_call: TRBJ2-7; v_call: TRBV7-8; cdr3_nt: TGTGCCAGCAGCTTAGTGATCTTGGGACAGGGCATCCACGAGCAGTACTTC; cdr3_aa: CASSLVILGQGIHEQYF
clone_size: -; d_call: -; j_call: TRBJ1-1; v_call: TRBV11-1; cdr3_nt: TGTGCCAGCAGCTTAGCGCCTCGGACAGCGGCAACTGAAGCTTTCTTT; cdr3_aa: CASSLAPRTAATEAFF
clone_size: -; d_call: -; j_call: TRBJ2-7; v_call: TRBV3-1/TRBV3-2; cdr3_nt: TGTGCCAGCAGCCAAGATCGATGGGGCCGGTACGAGCAGTACTTC; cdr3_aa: CASSQDRWGRYEQYF
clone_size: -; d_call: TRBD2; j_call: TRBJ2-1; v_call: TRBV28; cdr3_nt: TGTGCCAGCAGTTGGACTAGCCACGGGGGCAATGAGCAGTTCTTC; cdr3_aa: CASSWTSHGGNEQFF
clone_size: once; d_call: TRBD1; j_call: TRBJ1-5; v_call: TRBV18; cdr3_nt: TGTGCCAGCTCCCCCGGGACAGGGGGCAATCAGCCCCAGCATTTT; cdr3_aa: CASSPGTGGNQPQHF
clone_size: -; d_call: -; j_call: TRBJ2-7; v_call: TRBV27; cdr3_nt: TGTGCCAGCCGGGGACACCACTCCTACGAGCAGTACTTC; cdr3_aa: CASRGHHSYEQYF
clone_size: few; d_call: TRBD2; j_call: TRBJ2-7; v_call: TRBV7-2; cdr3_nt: TGTGCCAGCAGCCCAGGACTAGCGGGAGGGACCTACGAGCAGTACTTC; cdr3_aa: CASSPGLAGGTYEQYF
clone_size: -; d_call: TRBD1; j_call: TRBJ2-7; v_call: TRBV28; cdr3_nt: TGTGCCAGCAGGCAAGGCGGGACAGGAGCATACGAGCAGTACTTC; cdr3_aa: CASRQGGTGAYEQYF
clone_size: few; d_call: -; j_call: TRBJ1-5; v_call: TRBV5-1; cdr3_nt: TGCGCCAGCAGCTTGGAAGGAGGACTCGGTCAGCCCCAGCATTTT; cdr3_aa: CASSLEGGLGQPQHF
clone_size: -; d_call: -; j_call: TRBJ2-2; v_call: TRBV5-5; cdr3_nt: TGTGCCAGCAGCTTCGGAGGGAACACCGGGGAGCTGTTTTTT; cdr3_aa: CASSFGGNTGELFF
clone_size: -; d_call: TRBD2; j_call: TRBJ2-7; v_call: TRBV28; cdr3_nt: TGTGCCAGCAGTAGTAGCGGGGCATACGAGCAGTACTTC; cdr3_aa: CASSSSGAYEQYF
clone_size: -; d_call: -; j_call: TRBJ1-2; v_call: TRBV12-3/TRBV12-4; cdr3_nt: TGTGCCAGCAGTTTAGTAGGGGTCGGCTACACCTTC; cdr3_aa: CASSLVGVGYTF
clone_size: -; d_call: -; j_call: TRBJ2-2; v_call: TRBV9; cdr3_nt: TGTGCCAGCAGCCAACCGGGTAGAGGAACCGGGGAGCTGTTTTTT; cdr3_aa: CASSQPGRGTGELFF
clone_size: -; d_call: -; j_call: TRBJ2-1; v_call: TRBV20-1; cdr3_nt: TGCAGTGCTAGCGAGTGGACAGTACAGTTCTTC; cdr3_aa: CSASEWTVQFF
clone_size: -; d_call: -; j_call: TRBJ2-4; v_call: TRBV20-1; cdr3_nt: TGCAGTGCTAGTCGGGACGGGCGGGGAAACATTCAGTACTTC; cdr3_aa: CSASRDGRGNIQYF
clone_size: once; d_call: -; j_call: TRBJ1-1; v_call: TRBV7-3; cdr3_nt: TGTGCCAGCAGCTTAGGTCACTCTATGAACACTGAAGCTTTCTTT; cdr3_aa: CASSLGHSMNTEAFF
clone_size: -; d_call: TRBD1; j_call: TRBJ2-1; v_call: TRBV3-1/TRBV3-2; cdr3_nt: TGTGCCAGCAGCCAAGGGGTCGGGACAGGGCGCAATGAGCAGTTCTTC; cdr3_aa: CASSQGVGTGRNEQFF
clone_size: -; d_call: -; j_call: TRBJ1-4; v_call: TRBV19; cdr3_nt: TGTGCCAGTAGTGTCGAGAAGAGGAAAAAACTGTTTTTT; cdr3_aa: CASSVEKRKKLFF
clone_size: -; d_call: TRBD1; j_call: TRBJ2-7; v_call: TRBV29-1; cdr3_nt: TGCAGCGTTGAAAATAGACAGGGGGCATACGAGCAGTACTTC; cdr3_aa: CSVENRQGAYEQYF
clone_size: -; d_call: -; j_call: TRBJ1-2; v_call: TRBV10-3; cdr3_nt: TGTGCCATCAGTGAGTTGCCTCCTGCCCGGTATGGCTACACCTTC; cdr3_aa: CAISELPPARYGYTF
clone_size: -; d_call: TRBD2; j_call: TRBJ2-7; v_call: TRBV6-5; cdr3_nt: TGTGCCAGCAGATTACTAGCGGGAGTCTCCGACGAGCAGTACTTC; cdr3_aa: CASRLLAGVSDEQYF
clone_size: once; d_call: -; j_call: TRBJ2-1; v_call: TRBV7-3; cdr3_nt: TGTGCCAGCAGTGGGGGGCTAGCGGAAAACAATGAGCAGTTCTTC; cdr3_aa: CASSGGLAENNEQFF
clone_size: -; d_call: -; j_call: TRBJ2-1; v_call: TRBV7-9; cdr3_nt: TGTGCCAGCAGCTTCATTGGGGCTGGGTCCTACAATGAGCAGTTCTTC; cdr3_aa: CASSFIGAGSYNEQFF
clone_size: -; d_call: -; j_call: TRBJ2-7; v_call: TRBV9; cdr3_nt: TGTGCCAGCAGCGCACGGGAGTTTGGCTACGAGCAGTACTTC; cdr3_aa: CASSAREFGYEQYF
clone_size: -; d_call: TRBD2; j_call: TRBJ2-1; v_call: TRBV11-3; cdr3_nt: TGTGCCCAAAACCCGGGACTAGCGTTTGGGAATGAGCAGTTCTTC; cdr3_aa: CAQNPGLAFGNEQFF
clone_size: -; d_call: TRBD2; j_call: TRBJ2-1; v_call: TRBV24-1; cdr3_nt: TGTGCCACCAGTGATGGACTAGCGGGAGATTACAATGAGCAGTTCTTC; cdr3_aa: CATSDGLAGDYNEQFF
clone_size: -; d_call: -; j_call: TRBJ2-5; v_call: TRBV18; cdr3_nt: TGTGCCAGCTCACCCCTCAGGACAGAAGTGGAGACCCAGTACTTC; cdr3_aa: CASSPLRTEVETQYF
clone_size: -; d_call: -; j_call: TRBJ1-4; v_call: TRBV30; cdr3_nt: TGTGCCTGGAGTATGGGGCAGGGGAATGAAAAACTGTTTTTT; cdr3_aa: CAWSMGQGNEKLFF
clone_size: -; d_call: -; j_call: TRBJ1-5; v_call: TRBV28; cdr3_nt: TGTGCCAGCAGGACAGTGTATAGCAATCAGCCCCAGCATTTT; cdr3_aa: CASRTVYSNQPQHF
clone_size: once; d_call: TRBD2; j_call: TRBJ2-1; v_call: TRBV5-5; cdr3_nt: TGTGCCAGCAGCTGGGGGGGTAACAATGAGCAGTTCTTC; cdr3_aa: CASSWGGNNEQFF
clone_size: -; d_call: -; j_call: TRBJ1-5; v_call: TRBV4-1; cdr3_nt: TGCGCCAGCAGCCAAGCGGCCCAAGAGGCTTCGCCCCAGCATTTT; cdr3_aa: CASSQAAQEASPQHF
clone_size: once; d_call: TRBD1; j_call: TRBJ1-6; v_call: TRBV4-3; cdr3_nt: TGCGCCAGCAGCCAAGGTTCGGGACAGGGGAATAATTCACCCCTCCACTTT; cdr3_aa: CASSQGSGQGNNSPLHF
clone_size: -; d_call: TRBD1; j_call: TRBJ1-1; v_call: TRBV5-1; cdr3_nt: TGCGCCAGCAGCTCGGGACAGCGGAACACTGAAGCTTTCTTT; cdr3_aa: CASSSGQRNTEAFF
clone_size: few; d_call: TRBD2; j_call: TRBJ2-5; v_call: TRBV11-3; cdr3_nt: TGTGCCAGCAGCTTAATTGCTAGCGGAGGACAAGAGACCCAGTACTTC; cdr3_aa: CASSLIASGGQETQYF
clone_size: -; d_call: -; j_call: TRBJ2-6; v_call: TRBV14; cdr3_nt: TGTGCCAGCAGCCAAGTCGGAGGGGTGCCCAACGTCCTGACTTTC; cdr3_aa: CASSQVGGVPNVLTF
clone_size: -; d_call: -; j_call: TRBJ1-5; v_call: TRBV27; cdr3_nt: TGTGCCAGCAGTTTATCGGGGGGATGGTTTTCCAATCAGCCCCAGCATTTT; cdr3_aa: CASSLSGGWFSNQPQHF
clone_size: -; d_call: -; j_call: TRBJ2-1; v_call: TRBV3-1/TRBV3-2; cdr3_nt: TGTGCCAGCAGCCAAGAAGGGTTAGGGGATGAGCAGTTCTTC; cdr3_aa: CASSQEGLGDEQFF
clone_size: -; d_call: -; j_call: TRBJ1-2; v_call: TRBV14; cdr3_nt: TGTGCCAGCAGCCAAGAATCAGTCAATTATGGCTACACCTTC; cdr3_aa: CASSQESVNYGYTF